The clone carrying this TCR beta chain was seen ten or more times. What it binds is unknown. This sample is drawn from a study of molecular identifiers for immune sequencing clone quantification. The sorting of naive CD8 T cells used the CD8+CD4-CCR7+CD45RA+ phenotype. From germline, CDR1 is SQVTM and CDR2 ANQGSEA. There are 12 residues in the CDR3. V lost 0 bases, J lost 6 bases, and 9 bases lay in between. Study-wide results and caveats: Identical TCR molecules can share a barcode, and this sharing could underestimate highly expanded clone sizes.

TCRdb re-called the PCR reads through MiXCR, storing one row per CDR3 protein. The sample has 490,000 or so distinct CDR3 sequences, around 21% seen once. The sample comprised naive CD8+ T cells from blood, with Jurkat cell RNA spiked in. Sample subset: FACS-sorted CD8+CD4-CCR7+CD45RA+ naive T cells. The sequence was collected from a human donor in good health. Some libraries in this study had Jurkat cell RNA spiked in. This chain links TRBV29-1 with TRBJ2-7, with D perhaps given as TRBD1 or TRBD2 (5 bases each). The CDR3 nucleotides are TGCAGCGTTGAAGATTCCGGGGCCGAGCAGTACTTC. Amino acid sequence: CSVEDSGAEQYF.